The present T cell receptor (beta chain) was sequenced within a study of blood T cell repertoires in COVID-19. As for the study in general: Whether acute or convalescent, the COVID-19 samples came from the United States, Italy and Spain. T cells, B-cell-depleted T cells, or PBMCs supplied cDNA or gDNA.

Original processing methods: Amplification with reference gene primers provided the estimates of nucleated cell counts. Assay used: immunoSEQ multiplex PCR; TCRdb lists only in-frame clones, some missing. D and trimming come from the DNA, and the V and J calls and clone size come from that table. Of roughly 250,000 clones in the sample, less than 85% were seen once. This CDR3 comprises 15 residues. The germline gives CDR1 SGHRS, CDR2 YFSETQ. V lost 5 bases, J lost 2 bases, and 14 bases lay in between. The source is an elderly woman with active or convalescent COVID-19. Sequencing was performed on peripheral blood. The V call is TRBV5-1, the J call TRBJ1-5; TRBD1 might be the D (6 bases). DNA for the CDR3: TGCGCCAGCAGACAGGGCGCCGGGGGCAATCAGCCCCAGCATTTT. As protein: CASRQGAGGNQPQHF. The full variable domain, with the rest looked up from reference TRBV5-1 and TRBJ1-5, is KAGVTQTPRYLIKTRGQQVTLSCSPISGHRSVSWYQQTPGQGLQFLFEYFSETQRNKGNFPGRFSGRQFSNSRSEMNVSTLELGDSALYLCASRQGAGGNQPQHFGDGTRLSIL.